Listed below are T cell receptor beta chains from one sample, sequenced in a study of immune evolution from preneoplasia to lung adenocarcinoma. Here immunoSEQ multiplex PCR was the method, and the copy in TCRdb shows in-frame clones only, minus some. The repertoire holds approximately 6,100 clones, under 80% seen once, with approximately 15% in the top ten. The sequencing input was FFPE adjacent normal lung tissue. These receptors came from a person aged 65-85 years with lung adenocarcinoma. The CDR3 runs from the conserved cysteine through the conserved F or W. D genes are given only for firm matches. Part of the rows lack a size; the others show once, few, many or a class for expanded clones.

j_gene: TRBJ1-2; d_gene: TRBD1; abundance: NA; v_gene: TRBV27; CDR3aa: CASSFTGQGARGYGYTF; CDR3nt: TGTGCCAGCAGTTTTACGGGACAGGGGGCGCGAGGCTATGGCTACACCTTC
j_gene: TRBJ1-6; d_gene: NA; abundance: few; v_gene: TRBV30; CDR3aa: CAWRSRQYNSPLHF; CDR3nt: TGTGCCTGGAGAAGCCGTCAGTATAATTCACCCCTCCACTTT
j_gene: TRBJ2-7; d_gene: NA; abundance: NA; v_gene: TRBV20-1; CDR3aa: CSAFYTYEQYF; CDR3nt: TGCAGTGCTTTCTACACATACGAGCAGTACTTC
j_gene: TRBJ2-7; d_gene: NA; abundance: NA; v_gene: TRBV5-4; CDR3aa: CASSLDSATRSQYF; CDR3nt: TGTGCCAGCAGCTTAGACTCCGCAACCCGTTCCCAGTACTTC
j_gene: TRBJ2-7; d_gene: NA; abundance: NA; v_gene: TRBV9; CDR3aa: CASSVDPSPYEQYF; CDR3nt: TGTGCCAGCAGCGTAGATCCTAGCCCCTACGAGCAGTACTTC
j_gene: TRBJ2-2; d_gene: TRBD2; abundance: NA; v_gene: TRBV4-2; CDR3aa: CASSQDGGGGTGELFF; CDR3nt: TGTGCCAGCAGCCAAGATGGCGGGGGGGGAACCGGGGAGCTGTTTTTT
j_gene: TRBJ2-5; d_gene: TRBD2; abundance: NA; v_gene: TRBV6-1; CDR3aa: CASSEARTSGQYETQYF; CDR3nt: TGTGCCAGCAGTGAAGCGAGGACTAGCGGACAGTACGAGACCCAGTACTTC
j_gene: TRBJ2-3; d_gene: NA; abundance: NA; v_gene: TRBV7-2; CDR3aa: CASRRLAGQGDTQYF; CDR3nt: TGTGCCAGCAGGAGATTAGCGGGACAGGGAGATACGCAGTATTTT
j_gene: TRBJ2-3; d_gene: TRBD2; abundance: NA; v_gene: TRBV7-8; CDR3aa: CASSTTSGSTNTQYF; CDR3nt: TGTGCCAGCAGTACTACTAGCGGCTCCACAAATACGCAGTATTTT
j_gene: TRBJ2-2; d_gene: NA; abundance: NA; v_gene: TRBV4-1; CDR3aa: CASSQEERSGELFF; CDR3nt: TGCGCCAGCAGCCAAGAGGAAAGGTCTGGGGAGCTGTTTTTT
j_gene: TRBJ2-3; d_gene: NA; abundance: NA; v_gene: TRBV7-6; CDR3aa: CASSWSQGRVDTQYF; CDR3nt: TGTGCCAGCAGCTGGTCCCAGGGACGGGTAGATACGCAGTATTTT
j_gene: TRBJ1-3; d_gene: NA; abundance: NA; v_gene: TRBV29-1; CDR3aa: CSVEEYETGNTIYF; CDR3nt: TGCAGCGTTGAAGAATACGAGACTGGGAACACCATATATTTT
j_gene: TRBJ2-7; d_gene: TRBD1; abundance: NA; v_gene: TRBV23-1; CDR3aa: CATGIEQGKDSYEQYF; CDR3nt: TGCGCCACCGGGATAGAACAGGGGAAAGATTCCTACGAGCAGTACTTC
j_gene: TRBJ2-7; d_gene: NA; abundance: few; v_gene: TRBV7-6; CDR3aa: CASSPTGSYEQYF; CDR3nt: TGTGCCAGCAGCCCAACCGGCTCCTACGAGCAGTACTTC
j_gene: TRBJ1-3; d_gene: NA; abundance: NA; v_gene: TRBV30; CDR3aa: CAWSVGTVSGNTIYF; CDR3nt: TGTGCCTGGAGTGTTGGCACGGTCTCTGGAAACACCATATATTTT
j_gene: TRBJ2-2; d_gene: NA; abundance: NA; v_gene: TRBV9; CDR3aa: CASSVEPLVGSLTGELFF; CDR3nt: TGTGCCAGCAGCGTCGAGCCCCTCGTGGGTAGCTTGACCGGGGAGCTGTTTTTT
j_gene: TRBJ2-1; d_gene: NA; abundance: NA; v_gene: TRBV2; CDR3aa: CASSASQGLNEQFF; CDR3nt: TGTGCCAGCAGTGCCAGCCAGGGACTCAATGAGCAGTTCTTC
j_gene: TRBJ2-5; d_gene: NA; abundance: NA; v_gene: TRBV11-2; CDR3aa: CASSLDLRGRWETQYF; CDR3nt: TGTGCCAGCAGCTTAGATCTGCGCGGGCGGTGGGAGACCCAGTACTTC
j_gene: TRBJ2-4; d_gene: NA; abundance: medium-sized; v_gene: TRBV19; CDR3aa: CASSNSGSGVSIQYF; CDR3nt: TGTGCCAGTAGTAACTCAGGGTCGGGGGTAAGCATTCAGTACTTC
j_gene: TRBJ2-2; d_gene: NA; abundance: few; v_gene: TRBV4-3; CDR3aa: CASSPTGNTGELFF; CDR3nt: TGCGCCAGCAGCCCAACAGGGAATACCGGGGAGCTGTTTTTT
j_gene: TRBJ2-3; d_gene: TRBD1; abundance: NA; v_gene: TRBV29-1; CDR3aa: CSVRTGEGDTQYF; CDR3nt: TGCAGCGTCCGGACAGGGGAAGGAGATACGCAGTATTTT
j_gene: TRBJ1-3; d_gene: TRBD1; abundance: NA; v_gene: TRBV29-1; CDR3aa: CSGTGGNTIYF; CDR3nt: TGCAGCGGGACAGGGGGAAACACCATATATTTT
j_gene: TRBJ1-2; d_gene: NA; abundance: NA; v_gene: TRBV6-1; CDR3aa: CVTHSVTGIDYGYTF; CDR3nt: TGTGTCACTCACTCGGTGACAGGAATAGACTATGGCTACACCTTC
j_gene: TRBJ2-7; d_gene: NA; abundance: NA; v_gene: TRBV11-2; CDR3aa: CASSFAGYEQYF; CDR3nt: TGTGCCAGCAGCTTCGCAGGGTACGAGCAGTACTTC
j_gene: TRBJ1-4; d_gene: NA; abundance: NA; v_gene: TRBV7-9; CDR3aa: CASSRRTTNEKLFF; CDR3nt: TGTGCCAGCAGCAGGCGTACGACTAATGAAAAACTGTTTTTT
j_gene: TRBJ1-1; d_gene: NA; abundance: NA; v_gene: TRBV6-1; CDR3aa: CASSEWQGTEAFF; CDR3nt: TGTGCCAGCAGTGAGTGGCAGGGGACTGAAGCTTTCTTT
j_gene: TRBJ2-5; d_gene: NA; abundance: NA; v_gene: TRBV6-6; CDR3aa: CASSYLGRTQETQYF; CDR3nt: TGTGCCAGCAGTTATTTAGGCAGAACTCAAGAGACCCAGTACTTC
j_gene: TRBJ1-5; d_gene: NA; abundance: NA; v_gene: TRBV28; CDR3aa: CASSFSDGSNQPQHF; CDR3nt: TGTGCCAGCAGTTTTTCAGACGGTTCCAATCAGCCCCAGCATTTT
j_gene: TRBJ2-4; d_gene: TRBD1; abundance: few; v_gene: TRBV4-3; CDR3aa: CASSQEIGGQGAGNIQYF; CDR3nt: TGCGCCAGCAGCCAAGAGATCGGAGGACAGGGAGCCGGGAACATTCAGTACTTC
j_gene: TRBJ1-4; d_gene: NA; abundance: NA; v_gene: TRBV15; CDR3aa: CATSRRTVGGEKLFF; CDR3nt: TGTGCCACCAGCAGAAGGACGGTGGGGGGTGAAAAACTGTTTTTT
j_gene: TRBJ2-1; d_gene: TRBD2; abundance: NA; v_gene: TRBV9; CDR3aa: CASSVGGGASNEQFF; CDR3nt: TGTGCCAGCAGCGTAGGCGGGGGGGCCTCCAATGAGCAGTTCTTC
j_gene: TRBJ2-7; d_gene: TRBD1; abundance: NA; v_gene: TRBV28; CDR3aa: CASSLSAGGPYEQYF; CDR3nt: TGTGCCAGCAGTTTGTCGGCAGGGGGTCCCTACGAGCAGTACTTC
j_gene: TRBJ2-5; d_gene: NA; abundance: NA; v_gene: TRBV27; CDR3aa: CASSSGILETQYF; CDR3nt: TGTGCCAGCAGTTCAGGGATCCTAGAGACCCAGTACTTC
j_gene: TRBJ1-6; d_gene: TRBD1; abundance: once; v_gene: TRBV4-1; CDR3aa: CASSQEPGQENSLLHF; CDR3nt: TGCGCCAGCAGCCAGGAACCGGGACAGGAGAATTCACTCCTCCACTTT
j_gene: TRBJ2-5; d_gene: NA; abundance: NA; v_gene: TRBV21-1; CDR3aa: CASSKGDSFQETQYF; CDR3nt: TGTGCCAGCAGCAAAGGAGACTCCTTCCAAGAGACCCAGTACTTC
j_gene: TRBJ2-7; d_gene: NA; abundance: NA; v_gene: TRBV11-2; CDR3aa: CASSPSSGYEQYF; CDR3nt: TGTGCCAGCAGCCCATCCAGCGGCTACGAGCAGTACTTC
j_gene: TRBJ2-5; d_gene: NA; abundance: NA; v_gene: TRBV5-8; CDR3aa: CASSHRRVPSETQYF; CDR3nt: TGTGCCAGCAGCCACCGACGGGTCCCGAGCGAGACCCAGTACTTC
j_gene: TRBJ2-7; d_gene: NA; abundance: NA; v_gene: TRBV11-2; CDR3aa: CASSSQVEQYF; CDR3nt: TGTGCCAGCAGCTCTCAGGTCGAGCAGTACTTC
j_gene: TRBJ1-6; d_gene: NA; abundance: NA; v_gene: TRBV28; CDR3aa: CASSIRLAANSPLHF; CDR3nt: TGTGCCAGCAGTATAAGATTGGCCGCTAATTCACCCCTCCACTTT
j_gene: TRBJ1-1; d_gene: NA; abundance: NA; v_gene: TRBV6-5; CDR3aa: CASSGGYTEAFF; CDR3nt: TGTGCCAGCAGCGGTGGATACACTGAAGCTTTCTTT
j_gene: TRBJ1-1; d_gene: NA; abundance: few; v_gene: TRBV6-9; CDR3aa: CASITQRKAFF; CDR3nt: TGTGCCAGCATTACACAGAGAAAAGCTTTCTTT
j_gene: TRBJ2-5; d_gene: TRBD2; abundance: NA; v_gene: TRBV5-1; CDR3aa: CASSLNRLAGGETQYF; CDR3nt: TGCGCCAGCAGCTTGAATCGACTAGCGGGGGGTGAGACCCAGTACTTC
j_gene: TRBJ2-7; d_gene: TRBD1; abundance: NA; v_gene: TRBV6-6; CDR3aa: CASRASTGGYSYEQYF; CDR3nt: TGTGCCAGCAGAGCCTCGACAGGGGGATATTCCTACGAGCAGTACTTC
j_gene: TRBJ2-5; d_gene: TRBD2; abundance: NA; v_gene: TRBV4-2; CDR3aa: CASSQVSGTTQETQYF; CDR3nt: TGTGCCAGCAGCCAAGTGTCCGGGACTACGCAAGAGACCCAGTACTTC
j_gene: TRBJ2-5; d_gene: TRBD1; abundance: few; v_gene: TRBV6-5; CDR3aa: CASSRRGQAQETQYF; CDR3nt: TGTGCCAGCAGTCGCCGCGGACAGGCCCAAGAGACCCAGTACTTC
j_gene: TRBJ1-5; d_gene: TRBD1; abundance: few; v_gene: TRBV2; CDR3aa: CASSGQGNNQPQHF; CDR3nt: TGTGCCAGCAGTGGACAGGGGAATAATCAGCCCCAGCATTTT
j_gene: TRBJ2-1; d_gene: TRBD2; abundance: NA; v_gene: TRBV5-1; CDR3aa: CASSSGLAGGRHEQFF; CDR3nt: TGCGCCAGCAGCTCGGGACTAGCGGGGGGCAGGCATGAGCAGTTCTTC
j_gene: TRBJ1-2; d_gene: NA; abundance: NA; v_gene: TRBV10-3; CDR3aa: CAISEPSGRGYTF; CDR3nt: TGTGCCATCAGTGAGCCTAGCGGGCGAGGCTACACCTTC
j_gene: TRBJ1-2; d_gene: NA; abundance: NA; v_gene: TRBV6-5; CDR3aa: CASSYSETGEGYTF; CDR3nt: TGTGCCAGCAGTTACTCAGAGACAGGTGAAGGCTACACCTTC
j_gene: TRBJ1-2; d_gene: TRBD1; abundance: NA; v_gene: TRBV14; CDR3aa: CASSHTPGTGTYGYTF; CDR3nt: TGTGCCAGCAGCCATACCCCAGGGACAGGGACCTATGGCTACACCTTC
j_gene: TRBJ2-3; d_gene: NA; abundance: NA; v_gene: TRBV21-1; CDR3aa: CASSLRGTSGRTDTQYF; CDR3nt: TGTGCCAGCAGCCTACGCGGGACTAGCGGGAGGACAGATACGCAGTATTTT
j_gene: TRBJ2-5; d_gene: NA; abundance: NA; v_gene: TRBV6-6; CDR3aa: CASSYLGLAETQYF; CDR3nt: TGTGCCAGCAGTTACTTAGGCCTAGCGGAGACCCAGTACTTC
j_gene: TRBJ1-6; d_gene: NA; abundance: NA; v_gene: TRBV10-3; CDR3aa: CAIRNGTANSPLHF; CDR3nt: TGTGCCATCAGGAACGGGACGGCCAATTCACCCCTCCACTTT
j_gene: TRBJ2-7; d_gene: NA; abundance: NA; v_gene: TRBV5-4; CDR3aa: CASSLFGDPSYEQYF; CDR3nt: TGTGCCAGCAGCTTGTTCGGGGACCCCTCCTACGAGCAGTACTTC
j_gene: TRBJ2-5; d_gene: NA; abundance: NA; v_gene: TRBV10-3; CDR3aa: CAISPRVGDEETQYF; CDR3nt: TGTGCCATCAGTCCCCGCGTTGGGGATGAAGAGACCCAGTACTTC
j_gene: TRBJ2-7; d_gene: TRBD2; abundance: NA; v_gene: TRBV28; CDR3aa: CASSPPGTNFYEQYF; CDR3nt: TGTGCCAGCAGCCCCCCCGGGACTAACTTCTACGAGCAGTACTTC
j_gene: TRBJ1-1; d_gene: NA; abundance: NA; v_gene: TRBV4-2; CDR3aa: CASSQDETNTEAFF; CDR3nt: TGTGCCAGCAGCCAAGATGAGACGAACACTGAAGCTTTCTTT
j_gene: TRBJ2-3; d_gene: NA; abundance: NA; v_gene: TRBV6-1; CDR3aa: CASRAVLPDTQYF; CDR3nt: TGTGCCAGCAGAGCGGTCCTCCCTGATACGCAGTATTTT
j_gene: TRBJ1-2; d_gene: TRBD1; abundance: NA; v_gene: TRBV19; CDR3aa: CASSEARDRPNYGYTF; CDR3nt: TGTGCCAGTAGTGAGGCCCGGGACAGGCCCAACTATGGCTACACCTTC